This passage covers 25 T cell receptor beta chains from one sample sequenced in a study of CD8+ T cells in alopecia areata (dated by TCRdb to the late 2010s). Library preparation used the immunoSEQ multiplex PCR assay. RNA was extracted from all samples and reverse transcribed into cDNA as template for TCR sequencing. TCRdb stores this immuneACCESS table with in-frame sequences only. Part of the clones is absent; in the studies checked, under half of the shortfall reflects unresolved V genes, and no reason is known for the rest. Here the sample has 75,000 to 100,000 clones; 35% to 50% occur a single time. The ten largest account for 0.75% to 0.8% of the sample. The specimen was CD4+ T cells sorted from blood. The receptors come from a human donor with alopecia areata.

V gene TRBV30 combines with J gene TRBJ2-1; 10 nucleotides line up with TRBD2. J lost 4 bases, V lost 3 bases, and 3 bases had no gene match. CDR1 GTSNPN and CDR2 SVGIG come from the germline V gene (reference sequence). This CDR3 is 14 amino acids long. The CDR3 loop reads CAWRRTSGYNEQFF. CDR3 nucleotides: TGTGCCTGGAGAAGGACTAGCGGATACAATGAGCAGTTCTTC.

This clone showed up just a few times. The rearrangement links TRBV30 to TRBJ2-1; D is undetermined. Trimming removed 2 bases at V and 8 bases at J, with 10 bases between. Germline-derived CDR1 and CDR2 are GTSNPN and SVGIG (reference sequence). The CDR3 runs to 12 residues. The CDR3 nucleotides are TGTGCCTGGAGTTTGGTGAAGGATGAGCAGTTCTTC. It translates to CAWSLVKDEQFF.

The chain joins TRBV29-1 to TRBJ2-1; D gene unclear. Germline CDR1 SQVTM, CDR2 ANQGSEA. The CDR3 has 13 residues. The V and J ends lost 1 base and 4 bases respectively, with 8 bases between them. The CDR3 loop reads CSVEVQPYNEQFF. Written as DNA, the CDR3 is TGCAGCGTTGAAGTACAACCGTACAATGAGCAGTTCTTC.

The CDR3 DNA reads as TGCAGCGGTGGGACAGGCCACGAGCAGTACTTC. Its translation: CSGGTGHEQYF. The chain carries TRBV29-1 and TRBJ2-7; TRBD1 matches 8 bases. Germline lookup yields CDR1 SQVTM and CDR2 ANQGSEA. The CDR3 has 11 residues. V lost 7 bases to trimming and J lost 5 bases; unmatched junction nucleotides: 4.

The V and J genes are TRBV29-1 and TRBJ2-2; possibly TRBD2 for D (6 bases). CDR1 and CDR2 from the germline V gene are SQVTM and ANQGSEA. The CDR3 loop spans 14 amino acids. Trimming pared 6 bases from V and 6 bases from J, leaving 17 bases between. CDR3 amino acids: CSVGKSGVAGELFF. As DNA, the CDR3 is TGCAGCGTCGGCAAGTCGGGGGTCGCCGGGGAGCTGTTTTTT.

In this sample, this clone turned up a few times. V gene TRBV2 combines with J gene TRBJ2-5; D call uncertain. Germline CDR1 and CDR2: SNHLY and FYNNEI. V lost 8 bases, J lost 5 bases, and 9 bases lay in between. This CDR3 spans 11 amino acids. The CDR3 DNA reads TGTGCCAGCGGATACCGTGAGACCCAGTACTTC. Its translation: CASGYRETQYF. Looking up the rest from reference TRBV2 and TRBJ2-5 gives the full variable domain: EPEVTQTPSHQVTQMGQEVILRCVPISNHLYFYWYRQILGQKVEFLVSFYNNEISEKSEIFDDQFSVERPDGSNFTLKIRSTKLEDSAMYFCASGYRETQYFGPGTRLLVL.

CDR3 region: CASSLGGPETQYF. In nucleotides, the CDR3 is TGTGCCAGCAGTTTAGGGGGGCCGGAGACCCAGTACTTC. The gene calls are TRBV28 and TRBJ2-5, with D perhaps TRBD1 or TRBD2 (6 bases each). V lost 2 bases to trimming and J lost 5 bases, with 9 bases between them. The CDR3 loop spans 13 amino acids. In germline, CDR1 is MDHEN, CDR2 SYDVKM. Based on the CDR3 plus reference TRBV28 and TRBJ2-5, the full variable domain is DVKVTQSSRYLVKRTGEKVFLECVQDMDHENMFWYRQDPGLGLRLIYFSYDVKMKEKGDIPEGYSVSREKKERFSLILESASTNQTSMYLCASSLGGPETQYFGPGTRLLVL.

V usage is TRBV5-1 and J usage is TRBJ2-7; D may correspond to TRBD1 or TRBD2 (5 bases each). The germline gives CDR1 SGHRS, CDR2 YFSETQ. There are 15 residues in the CDR3. The germline V and J ends were trimmed by 0 bases and 6 bases, with 16 bases remaining between them. The CDR3 here is CASSLGPEGTSEQYF. The CDR3 DNA sequence: TGCGCCAGCAGCTTGGGACCCGAGGGGACGTCCGAGCAGTACTTC.

The chain is built from TRBV20-1 and TRBJ1-2; no firm D call. This CDR3 is built from 9 residues. Germline V gene lookup returns CDR1 DFQATT and CDR2 SNEGSKA (reference sequence). The chain's CDR3 is CRGEPGYTF. CDR3 DNA: TGCAGGGGAGAGCCTGGCTACACCTTC.

CDR3 in amino acids: CSLRDRGYEQYF. CDR3 sequence (DNA): TGCAGCCTCCGGGACAGGGGGTACGAGCAGTACTTC. V gene TRBV29-1 combines with J gene TRBJ2-7; TRBD1 agrees at 11 bases. This CDR3 has 12 amino acids. The V and J ends lost 8 bases and 4 bases, in that order; junction bases with no gene match: 4. Germline CDR1 is SQVTM and CDR2 is ANQGSEA.

This sequence joins TRBV6-5 and TRBJ2-7; 8 bases agree with TRBD1. The CDR3 contains 15 residues. The germline V gene has CDR1 MNHEY and CDR2 SVGAGI. Germline trimming cut 3 bases from V and 1 base from J; bases unmatched to any gene: 5. The CDR3 region is CASSYGTGPSYEQYF. CDR3 coding DNA: TGTGCCAGCAGTTATGGGACAGGCCCTTCCTACGAGCAGTACTTC.

The CDR3 sequence: CASSAVPGSYEQFF. Written as DNA, the CDR3 is TGTGCCAGCAGTGCGGTGCCTGGGAGCTATGAGCAGTTCTTC. The J gene is TRBJ2-1, the V gene TRBV2, with a tentative D call TRBD2 (5 bases). V dropped 4 bases and J dropped 8 bases, with 15 bases sitting between them. The germline V gene encodes CDR1 SNHLY and CDR2 FYNNEI. The CDR3 is 14 residues long.

This clone was detected a few times. This chain joins TRBV25-1 and TRBJ1-1; D is ambiguous. The germline gives CDR1 MGHDK, CDR2 SYGVNS. CDR3 length: 11 residues. The V and J ends lost 7 bases and 7 bases respectively, with 10 bases between them. The CDR3 DNA is TGTGCCAGCATGGGAAAGGTTGAAGCTTTCTTT. Protein: CASMGKVEAFF.

This clone was counted once. For the CDR3, the DNA is TGCAGCGTTGATTCGGGGGCCGGAAAGACCCAGTACTTC. The encoded protein is CSVDSGAGKTQYF. This chain links TRBV29-1 with TRBJ2-5; D possibly uses TRBD1 or TRBD2 (6 bases each). This CDR3 spans 13 amino acids. CDR1 and CDR2 from the germline V gene are SQVTM and ANQGSEA. Trimming stripped 3 bases from V and 6 bases from J, with 14 bases between. Variable domain in full (rest from reference TRBV29-1 and TRBJ2-5): SAVISQKPSRDICQRGTSLTIQCQVDSQVTMMFWYRQQPGQSLTLIATANQGSEATYESGFVIDKFPISRPNLTFSTLTVSNMSPEDSSIYLCSVDSGAGKTQYFGPGTRLLVL.

This clone was counted only a few times. The chain employs TRBV10-3 and TRBJ2-2; 9 bases align to TRBD1. J was trimmed by 2 bases and V by 3 bases; bases with no gene match: 7. CDR1 is ENHRY, CDR2 SYGVKD, per germline. The CDR3 contains 17 residues. CDR3 protein: CAISDLPGQGNTGELFF. The CDR3 bases are TGTGCCATCAGTGACTTACCGGGACAGGGAAACACCGGGGAGCTGTTTTTT.

There are a few counts of this clone. The chain combines TRBV19 with TRBJ2-7, with D possibly being TRBD2 (6 bases). Looked up from germline, CDR1 is LNHDA and CDR2 is SQIVND (reference sequence). The CDR3 has 14 amino acids. The V end was cut by 5 bases, the J end by 0 bases, with 11 bases between. The CDR3 region is CASSSDGSSYEQYF. The CDR3 bases are TGTGCCAGTAGTTCTGACGGGAGCTCCTACGAGCAGTACTTC.

The chain has TRBV29-1 and TRBJ1-2, with 11 bases that match TRBD1. The CDR3 is 13 residues long. V lost 4 bases, J lost 7 bases, and 5 bases stayed unmatched. Looked up from germline, CDR1 is SQVTM and CDR2 is ANQGSEA. The CDR3 here is CSVVLGQGGGYTF. The CDR3 nucleotides read TGCAGCGTTGTGTTGGGACAGGGGGGTGGCTACACCTTC. Full variable domain (rest looked up from reference TRBV29-1 and TRBJ1-2): SAVISQKPSRDICQRGTSLTIQCQVDSQVTMMFWYRQQPGQSLTLIATANQGSEATYESGFVIDKFPISRPNLTFSTLTVSNMSPEDSSIYLCSVVLGQGGGYTFGSGTRLTVV.

The chain employs TRBV29-1 and TRBJ2-7, with 8 bases aligning to TRBD2. The V gene's germline CDR1 is SQVTM and CDR2 ANQGSEA. The CDR3 runs 13 residues. After removal of 7 bases from V and 6 bases from J, the junction contained 11 bases not matched to a gene. The CDR3, as DNA: TGCAGCGGTGGGACTAGGAGTTCCGGCGAGCAGTACTTC. Amino acids: CSGGTRSSGEQYF.

The chain combines TRBV30 with TRBJ1-3; TRBD1 might be the D (5 bases). CDR1 and CDR2 from the germline V gene are GTSNPN and SVGIG (reference sequence). This CDR3 region has 14 residues. Trimming removed 8 bases at V and 2 bases at J, with 16 bases between. The CDR3 here is CAVLDRLPGNTIYF. CDR3 DNA: TGTGCCGTTTTAGACAGACTCCCTGGAAACACCATATATTTT.

The rearrangement joins TRBV25-1 to TRBJ1-2; 7 bases align to TRBD1. Germline lookup yields CDR1 MGHDK and CDR2 SYGVNS. V lost 6 bases and J lost 6; bases outside the gene matches: 13. The CDR3 has 15 amino acids. CDR3 DNA sequence: TGTGCCAGCAGCACGACAGGGACGTGGGGCGATGGCTACACCTTC. It codes for CASSTTGTWGDGYTF.

In its sample, this clone was seen a few times. The chain joins TRBV14 to TRBJ2-5; D is uncertain. V was pared by 1 base and J by 7 bases, with 13 bases between. Germline CDR1 SGHDN, CDR2 FVKESK. The CDR3 has 14 residues. In nucleotides, the CDR3 is TGTGCCAGCAGCCAAGTGCACACTACGGGGACCCAGTACTTC. Protein sequence: CASSQVHTTGTQYF.

This clone was seen a handful of times. V is TRBV29-1 and J is TRBJ2-7, with TRBD2 as a possible D gene (7 bases). Germline CDR1 reads SQVTM; CDR2 reads ANQGSEA. V lost 5 bases and J lost 4, with 18 bases in between. This CDR3 is built from 14 residues. The CDR3 here is CSVREGGRTYEQYF. The CDR3 coding sequence is TGCAGCGTTCGCGAGGGGGGGAGAACTTACGAGCAGTACTTC.

In its sample, this clone was seen a few times. The same CDR3 arises from other DNA sequences in this sample as well. V usage is TRBV29-1 and J usage is TRBJ1-1; D gene ambiguous. V gave up 3 bases and J gave up 1 base, with 3 bases separating them. In germline, CDR1 is SQVTM, CDR2 ANQGSEA. The CDR3 is made up of 11 amino acids. The chain's CDR3 is CSVEGNTEAFF. CDR3 nucleotides: TGCAGCGTTGAGGGGAACACTGAAGCTTTCTTT.

This chain joins TRBV7-2 and TRBJ2-1, with 9 bases fitting TRBD2. This CDR3 contains 15 residues. CDR1 and CDR2 (germline): SGHTA, FQGNSA. J lost 0 bases, V lost 6 bases, and 3 bases had no gene match. CDR3 coding DNA: TGTGCCAGCAGACAGACTAGCGGCTCCTACAATGAGCAGTTCTTC. Its protein product is CASRQTSGSYNEQFF.

V and J are TRBV30 and TRBJ1-2; D gene unclear. V lost 0 bases and J 8 bases, leaving 13 bases between the germline ends. The length of the CDR3 is 13 residues. In germline, CDR1 is GTSNPN, CDR2 SVGIG (reference sequence). The CDR3 DNA reads TGTGCCTGGAGTGTACTCCAGGACGGCGGCTACACCTTC. The encoded protein is CAWSVLQDGGYTF.